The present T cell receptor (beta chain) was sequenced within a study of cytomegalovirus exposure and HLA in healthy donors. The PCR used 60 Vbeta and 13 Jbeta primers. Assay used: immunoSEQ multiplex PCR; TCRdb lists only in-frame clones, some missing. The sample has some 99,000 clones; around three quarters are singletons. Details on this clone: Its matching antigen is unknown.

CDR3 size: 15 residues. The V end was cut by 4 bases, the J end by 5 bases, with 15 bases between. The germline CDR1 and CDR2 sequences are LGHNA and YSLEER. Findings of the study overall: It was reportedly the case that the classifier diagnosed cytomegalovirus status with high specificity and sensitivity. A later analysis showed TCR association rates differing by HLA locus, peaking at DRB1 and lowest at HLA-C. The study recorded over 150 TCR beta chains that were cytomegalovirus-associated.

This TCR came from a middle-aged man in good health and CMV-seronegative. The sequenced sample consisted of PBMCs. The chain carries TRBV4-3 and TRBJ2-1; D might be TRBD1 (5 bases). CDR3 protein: CASSLQLPTDNEQFF. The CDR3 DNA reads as TGCGCCAGCAGCCTCCAGCTCCCGACAGACAATGAGCAGTTCTTC.